The 20 T cell receptor beta chains below were found in one sample sequenced in a study of molecular identifiers for immune sequencing clone quantification. MiXCR, run by TCRdb on the PCR reads, gives a single entry per CDR3 protein. Among under 350,000 distinct CDR3 sequences listed, roughly a quarter were seen once. What was sequenced was naive CD8+ T cells from blood, with Jurkat cell RNA spiked in. Regarding subset: FACS-sorted CD8+CD4-CCR7+CD45RA+ naive T cells. These receptors were obtained from a human donor in good health. Some libraries in this study had Jurkat cell RNA spiked in.

In this sample, this clonotype turned up a few times. The DNA of the CDR3 is TGTGCCAGCAGCCCCTTCCGGGAGGTGAACACCGGGGAGCTGTTTTTT. Protein sequence: CASSPFREVNTGELFF. The rearrangement joins TRBV12-3 or TRBV12-4 to TRBJ2-2; 7 bases match TRBD2. The length of the CDR3 is 16 residues. Trimming removed 6 bases from V and 1 base from J; junction bases left unmatched: 8.

The rearrangement uses TRBV6-2 or TRBV6-3 and TRBJ2-7, with TRBD2 matching 8 bases. CDR1 and CDR2 (germline): MNHEY, SVGEGT. This CDR3 is built from 16 residues. V lost 0 bases to trimming and J lost 5 bases; unmatched junction nucleotides: 9. In DNA, the CDR3 is TGTGCCAGCAGTTACTCGGTGGCGGGGGGACCGCACGAGCAGTACTTC. Protein: CASSYSVAGGPHEQYF.

Comments on this clonotype: This may be a read error: a much more frequent sequence differs by one nucleotide. The chain has TRBV6-5 and TRBJ2-5; a possible D gene is TRBD1 (5 bases). Germline lookup yields CDR1 MNHEY and CDR2 SVGAGI. Trimming pared 6 bases from V and 1 base from J, leaving 15 bases between. The CDR3 length is 15 residues. In nucleotides, the CDR3 is TGTGCCAGCAGACCCAGGGATCCCTTCCAAGAGACCCAGTACTTC. Its translation: CASRPRDPFQETQYF.

The rearrangement uses TRBV6-2 or TRBV6-3 and TRBJ1-1; weak D call: TRBD1 (5 bases). Trimming took off 5 bases at V and 6 bases at J, with 16 bases between the two ends. CDR3 size: 14 residues. Germline values: CDR1 MNHEY, CDR2 SVGEGT. The CDR3 here is CASSAPGPQAEAFF. CDR3 nucleotides: TGTGCCAGCAGTGCACCGGGCCCACAGGCTGAAGCTTTCTTT.

A few counts support this clonotype. The J gene is TRBJ2-7, the V gene TRBV27; no clear D gene. CDR1 and CDR2 from the germline V gene are MNHEY and SMNVEV (reference sequence). The length of the CDR3 is 14 residues. Trimming removed 6 bases at V and 4 bases at J, with 16 bases between. The CDR3 nucleotides read TGTGCCAGCAGCACCCTTAGCTCCGGGTACGAGCAGTACTTC. Protein: CASSTLSSGYEQYF.

The V and J genes are TRBV19 and TRBJ1-5; D possibly corresponds to TRBD1 (5 bases). Germline V lookup: CDR1 LNHDA, CDR2 SQIVND (reference sequence). V shed 5 bases and J shed 3 bases, with 11 bases lying between them. This CDR3 region has 14 residues. The CDR3 spells CASSVGTPNQPQHF. The CDR3 DNA sequence: TGTGCCAGTAGTGTCGGGACCCCCAATCAGCCCCAGCATTTT.

In its sample, this clonotype was seen many times. The chain carries TRBV5-1 and TRBJ2-4; the D is unclear. The CDR3 has 13 residues. The germline CDR1 and CDR2 sequences are SGHRS and YFSETQ. Trimming left V 0 bases short and J 7 bases short, with 8 bases between. The CDR3 spells CASSLERENIQYF. The CDR3 nucleotides read TGCGCCAGCAGCTTGGAGCGCGAGAACATTCAGTACTTC.

In this sample, this clonotype turned up a few times. This chain connects TRBV14 to TRBJ2-7; 7 bases align to TRBD2. The CDR3 is 15 residues long. Germline CDR1 and CDR2: SGHDN and FVKESK. V shed 5 bases and J 3 bases; nucleotides not matched to a gene: 10. CDR3 in amino acids: CASSTGRTILYEQYF. DNA of the CDR3: TGTGCCAGCAGCACCGGGAGGACTATCCTCTACGAGCAGTACTTC.

This clonotype was observed a few times. The conserved phenylalanine or tryptophan normally closing the CDR3 is absent here, so this likely arose from a read error. This chain connects TRBV6-2 or TRBV6-3 to TRBJ2-7; D is possibly TRBD2 (6 bases). The CDR3 is made up of 15 amino acids. V lost 2 bases to trimming and J lost 3 bases, with 14 bases between them. Germline CDR1 reads MNHEY; CDR2 reads SVGEGT. The CDR3 DNA reads as TGTGCCAGCAGTTACGGGCTAGCGATCAACTACGAGCAGTACCTC. Translated: CASSYGLAINYEQYL.

This clonotype was detected a few times. The rearrangement uses TRBV18 and TRBJ2-3, with 12 bases fitting TRBD2. CDR1 KGHSH and CDR2 LQKENI come from the germline V gene. The trim removed 4 bases at V and 3 bases at J, leaving 8 bases unmatched. CDR3 size: 17 residues. The CDR3 DNA reads TGTGCCAGCTCACTGACCCTAGCGGGGGGGCCAACAGATACGCAGTATTTT. This sequence encodes CASSLTLAGGPTDTQYF.

Concerning this clonotype itself: Relative to the germline gene, one junction end is altered; a read error may explain this. The chain links TRBV4-3 to TRBJ2-7; the D gene is possibly TRBD2 (7 bases). Germline CDR1 and CDR2: LGHNA and YSLEER. CDR3 length equals 15 residues. Here the CDR3 DNA reads TGCGCCAGCAGCCAAGATCCCCAGGGGAGGGCAGAGCGGTACTTC. Translation: CASSQDPQGRAERYF.

With regard to this clonotype: With a much larger clone just one base away, this may be a read error. The V and J genes are TRBV14 and TRBJ2-3, with no clear D. Germline CDR1 and CDR2: SGHDN and FVKESK. This CDR3 is built from 14 residues. The chain's CDR3 is CACSQDWTADTQYF. The CDR3 DNA is TGTGCCTGCAGCCAAGATTGGACGGCAGATACGCAGTATTTT.

The chain uses TRBV29-1 and TRBJ2-7; perhaps TRBD2 as D (7 bases). Trimming cost V 0 bases and J 1 base, with 19 bases left between them. CDR3 size: 17 residues. The V gene's germline CDR1 is SQVTM and CDR2 ANQGSEA. The DNA for the CDR3 is TGCAGCGTTGAAGAAGTGGATGGGGGGGGCCTTTCCTACGAGCAGTACTTC. Protein sequence: CSVEEVDGGGLSYEQYF.

This clonotype was seen many times. The rearrangement uses TRBV28 and TRBJ2-7, with TRBD1 matching over 8 bases. After removal of 6 bases from V and 4 bases from J, the junction contained 17 bases not matched to a gene. CDR3 length: 17 residues. The germline V gene encodes CDR1 MDHEN and CDR2 SYDVKM. Here the CDR3 DNA reads TGTGCCAGCAGCCTGTCGATCGGACAGGGCAATTCTTACGAGCAGTACTTC. Amino acids: CASSLSIGQGNSYEQYF.

About this clonotype: A clone one base away is much larger, so this may be a read error. This rearrangement joins TRBV28 to TRBJ2-5; 11 nucleotides match TRBD1. The CDR3 runs to 16 residues. After removal of 7 bases from V and 2 bases from J, the junction contained 9 bases not matched to a gene. The V gene's germline CDR1 is MDHEN and CDR2 SYDVKM. CDR3 amino acids: CASILLDRGPQETQYF. The CDR3 nucleotides read TGTGCCAGCATCCTACTGGACAGGGGGCCTCAAGAGACCCAGTACTTC.

In regard to this clonotype: At one end the junction does not follow the germline gene, possibly because of a read error. The chain employs TRBV27 and TRBJ2-5, with 9 bases identical to TRBD1. Looked up from germline, CDR1 is MNHEY and CDR2 is SMNVEV (reference sequence). The CDR3 covers 13 residues. This CDR3 reads CAGSRTGEETQYF. The CDR3 DNA reads TGTGCCGGCAGTCGGACAGGGGAAGAGACCCAGTACTTC.

This clonotype was recorded many times. The rearrangement uses TRBV14 and TRBJ2-3; 8 positions match TRBD2. CDR1 is SGHDN, CDR2 FVKESK, per germline. J lost 6 bases, V lost 1 base, and 6 bases had no gene match. The CDR3 is made up of 15 amino acids. CDR3 coding DNA: TGTGCCAGCAGCCAAGTGACGGGGGGGCCGGATACGCAGTATTTT. Its protein product is CASSQVTGGPDTQYF.

This clonotype was counted ten times or more. This chain links TRBV9 with TRBJ2-1, with 13 positions matching TRBD2. Germline assignment: CDR1 SGDLS and CDR2 YYNGEE. V lost 3 bases to trimming and J lost 4 bases; unmatched junction nucleotides: 4. The CDR3 is 16 residues long. In DNA form, the CDR3 reads TGTGCCAGCAGCGGAGGACTAGCGGGGGATTACAATGAGCAGTTCTTC. Its translation: CASSGGLAGDYNEQFF.

This clonotype came up many times. The V call is TRBV28, the J call TRBJ1-5; the D is unclear. The V end was cut by 2 bases, the J end by 5 bases, with 7 bases between. There are 13 residues in the CDR3. The germline V gene encodes CDR1 MDHEN and CDR2 SYDVKM. This CDR3 is CASSLIGDQPQHF. CDR3 DNA sequence: TGTGCCAGCAGTTTAATCGGGGATCAGCCCCAGCATTTT.

This chain joins TRBV7-9 and TRBJ2-3; 10 nucleotides line up with TRBD2. Germline trimming cut 5 bases from V and 0 bases from J; bases unmatched to any gene: 8. CDR1 is SEHNR and CDR2 is FQNEAQ in the germline V gene (reference sequence). The CDR3 length is 17 residues. CDR3 amino acids: CASSPVLAGASTDTQYF. In nucleotides, the CDR3 is TGTGCCAGCAGCCCCGTGCTAGCGGGGGCCAGCACAGATACGCAGTATTTT.